A selection of T cell receptor beta chains follows, all from one sample in a study of spatial heterogeneity in lung cancer. TCRdb called the 5' RACE reads again in MiXCR, with one record for every CDR3 protein. The repertoire consists of 15,000 to 20,000 distinct CDR3 sequences, with over 15% occurring once and the leading ten covering about 6.6%. The source material was PBMCs, sampled at follow-up. Every receptor here comes from a male donor with early-stage non-small cell lung cancer. The CDR3 runs from the conserved cysteine through the conserved F or W. Fields, in order: V gene, D gene, clone size, J gene, CDR3 protein, CDR3 DNA. The D gene is left open where the match is weak. Size is omitted from some rows. Given values are once, few, many or a class for expanded clones.

v_call: TRBV30
d_call: TRBD2
clone_size: .
j_call: TRBJ2-3
cdr3_aa: CAWSSFLAGGTDTQYF
cdr3_nt: TGTGCCTGGAGTTCTTTTCTAGCGGGGGGCACAGATACGCAGTATTTT

v_call: TRBV11-3
d_call: .
clone_size: few
j_call: TRBJ2-2
cdr3_aa: CASSIHLGANTGELFF
cdr3_nt: TGTGCCAGCAGCATTCATCTGGGGGCGAACACCGGGGAGCTGTTTTTT

v_call: TRBV12-3/TRBV12-4
d_call: .
clone_size: once
j_call: TRBJ2-7
cdr3_aa: CASSLLDRSYEQYF
cdr3_nt: TGTGCCAGCAGTTTATTGGACAGAAGCTACGAGCAGTACTTC

v_call: TRBV7-9
d_call: TRBD1
clone_size: few
j_call: TRBJ2-5
cdr3_aa: CASSTNRGQETQYF
cdr3_nt: TGTGCCAGCAGTACCAACAGGGGACAAGAGACCCAGTACTTC

v_call: TRBV10-3
d_call: .
clone_size: many
j_call: TRBJ2-3
cdr3_aa: CAISESFGNADTQYF
cdr3_nt: TGTGCCATCAGTGAGTCGTTTGGGAACGCAGATACGCAGTATTTT

v_call: TRBV7-8
d_call: TRBD2
clone_size: once
j_call: TRBJ2-1
cdr3_aa: CASSPRTSGGDSYNEQFF
cdr3_nt: TGTGCCAGCAGCCCCCGGACTAGCGGGGGGGACTCCTACAATGAGCAGTTCTTC

v_call: TRBV5-1
d_call: .
clone_size: .
j_call: TRBJ2-5
cdr3_aa: CASSPGQRETQYF
cdr3_nt: TGCGCCAGCAGCCCGGGACAACGAGAGACCCAGTACTTC

v_call: TRBV12-3/TRBV12-4
d_call: TRBD1
clone_size: .
j_call: TRBJ2-2
cdr3_aa: CASRTGFPNTGELFF
cdr3_nt: TGTGCCAGCAGGACAGGGTTCCCGAACACCGGGGAGCTGTTTTTT

v_call: TRBV2
d_call: .
clone_size: medium-sized
j_call: TRBJ2-7
cdr3_aa: CASSELFQDRISYEQYF
cdr3_nt: TGTGCCAGCAGTGAACTCTTCCAGGACAGAATTTCCTACGAGCAGTACTTC

v_call: TRBV30
d_call: TRBD1
clone_size: .
j_call: TRBJ1-2
cdr3_aa: CAWSVQYRGGYTF
cdr3_nt: TGTGCCTGGAGTGTACAGTACAGGGGTGGCTACACCTTC

v_call: TRBV24-1
d_call: TRBD1
clone_size: .
j_call: TRBJ2-3
cdr3_aa: CATSDWTGSTDTQYF
cdr3_nt: TGTGCCACCAGTGATTGGACAGGCAGCACAGATACGCAGTATTTT

v_call: TRBV7-9
d_call: TRBD1
clone_size: many
j_call: TRBJ1-2
cdr3_aa: CASSLGTGVYGYTF
cdr3_nt: TGTGCCAGCAGCTTAGGGACAGGGGTCTATGGCTACACCTTC

v_call: TRBV5-1
d_call: TRBD1
clone_size: .
j_call: TRBJ1-6
cdr3_aa: CASSLDRGLNSPLHF
cdr3_nt: TGCGCCAGCAGCTTGGACAGGGGGCTTAATTCACCCCTCCACTTT

v_call: TRBV27
d_call: .
clone_size: .
j_call: TRBJ2-1
cdr3_aa: CASSLVWGQEQFF
cdr3_nt: TGTGCCAGCAGTTTGGTCTGGGGTCAGGAGCAGTTCTTC

v_call: TRBV5-4
d_call: .
clone_size: many
j_call: TRBJ1-1
cdr3_aa: CASSLDYTEAFF
cdr3_nt: TGTGCCAGCAGCTTGGACTACACTGAAGCTTTCTTT

v_call: TRBV7-8
d_call: TRBD1
clone_size: medium-sized
j_call: TRBJ1-6
cdr3_aa: CASRPDRLPNSPLHF
cdr3_nt: TGTGCCAGCAGACCGGACAGGCTACCGAATTCACCCCTCCACTTT

v_call: TRBV5-5
d_call: TRBD1
clone_size: .
j_call: TRBJ2-3
cdr3_aa: CASSPGQGAVDTQYF
cdr3_nt: TGTGCCAGCAGCCCCGGACAGGGGGCGGTGGATACGCAGTATTTT

v_call: TRBV29-1
d_call: .
clone_size: .
j_call: TRBJ1-3
cdr3_aa: CSVERVVPGNTIYF
cdr3_nt: TGCAGCGTTGAAAGGGTGGTCCCTGGAAACACCATATATTTT

v_call: TRBV7-7
d_call: .
clone_size: .
j_call: TRBJ2-5
cdr3_aa: CASSFGPEDQETQYF
cdr3_nt: TGTGCTAGCAGCTTCGGACCAGAAGACCAAGAGACCCAGTACTTC

v_call: TRBV7-2
d_call: .
clone_size: many
j_call: TRBJ2-5
cdr3_aa: CASSLGGGQETQYF
cdr3_nt: TGTGCCAGCAGCTTAGGTGGGGGGCAAGAGACCCAGTACTTC

v_call: TRBV6-5
d_call: .
clone_size: .
j_call: TRBJ2-7
cdr3_aa: CASRETASYEQYF
cdr3_nt: TGTGCCAGCCGTGAGACAGCCTCCTACGAGCAGTACTTC

v_call: TRBV7-2
d_call: .
clone_size: many
j_call: TRBJ2-3
cdr3_aa: CASSLKGLGDTQYF
cdr3_nt: TGTGCCAGCAGCTTAAAAGGGTTGGGAGATACGCAGTATTTT

v_call: TRBV3-1
d_call: .
clone_size: medium-sized
j_call: TRBJ2-7
cdr3_aa: CASSQRTNPNEQYF
cdr3_nt: TGTGCCAGCAGCCAAAGGACTAATCCTAACGAGCAGTACTTC

v_call: TRBV11-2
d_call: .
clone_size: .
j_call: TRBJ2-1
cdr3_aa: CASSPIPHTDSYNEQFF
cdr3_nt: TGTGCCAGCAGCCCCATCCCCCACACGGACTCCTACAATGAGCAGTTCTTC

v_call: TRBV19
d_call: .
clone_size: few
j_call: TRBJ1-4
cdr3_aa: CASLRGEKLFF
cdr3_nt: TGTGCCTCCCTCAGGGGTGAAAAACTGTTTTTT

v_call: TRBV4-3
d_call: .
clone_size: few
j_call: TRBJ2-2
cdr3_aa: CASSQTWQGGTGELFF
cdr3_nt: TGCGCCAGCAGCCAAACTTGGCAGGGGGGAACCGGGGAGCTGTTTTTT

v_call: TRBV27
d_call: TRBD1
clone_size: few
j_call: TRBJ2-7
cdr3_aa: CASSLSFRGTGGYEQYF
cdr3_nt: TGTGCCAGCAGTTTATCGTTTCGGGGGACAGGGGGCTACGAGCAGTACTTC

v_call: TRBV5-1
d_call: TRBD1
clone_size: .
j_call: TRBJ1-2
cdr3_aa: CASSKTDRGDGYTF
cdr3_nt: TGCGCCAGCAGCAAAACGGACAGGGGAGATGGCTACACCTTC

v_call: TRBV4-2
d_call: TRBD1
clone_size: few
j_call: TRBJ2-5
cdr3_aa: CASSQDHRGETQYF
cdr3_nt: TGTGCCAGCAGCCAAGATCACAGGGGAGAGACCCAGTACTTC

v_call: TRBV6-5
d_call: .
clone_size: .
j_call: TRBJ2-7
cdr3_aa: CASSRLLGPYEQYF
cdr3_nt: TGTGCCAGCAGTCGATTATTGGGACCCTACGAGCAGTACTTC

v_call: TRBV5-1
d_call: .
clone_size: few
j_call: TRBJ2-4
cdr3_aa: CASSLENRDSTTKIAKNIQYF
cdr3_nt: TGCGCCAGCAGCTTGGAGAACCGGGACTCAACGACCAAAATAGCCAAAAACATTCAGTACTTC

v_call: TRBV9
d_call: TRBD2
clone_size: .
j_call: TRBJ2-7
cdr3_aa: CASSARLAGTYEQYF
cdr3_nt: TGTGCCAGCAGCGCCCGACTAGCGGGAACCTACGAGCAGTACTTC

v_call: TRBV30
d_call: TRBD1
clone_size: .
j_call: TRBJ1-3
cdr3_aa: CAWSVPRTGRNTIYF
cdr3_nt: TGTGCCTGGAGTGTACCCCGGACAGGGCGAAACACCATATATTTT

v_call: TRBV11-2
d_call: .
clone_size: medium-sized
j_call: TRBJ2-7
cdr3_aa: CASSLLGRERDEQYF
cdr3_nt: TGTGCCAGCAGCTTACTTGGCAGGGAAAGGGACGAGCAGTACTTC

v_call: TRBV6-2/TRBV6-3
d_call: .
clone_size: .
j_call: TRBJ2-3
cdr3_aa: CASSYGDTQYF
cdr3_nt: TGTGCCAGCAGTTACGGGGATACGCAGTATTTT

v_call: TRBV7-3
d_call: .
clone_size: many
j_call: TRBJ1-1
cdr3_aa: CASSLLTVMNTEAFF
cdr3_nt: TGTGCCAGCAGCTTACTGACGGTCATGAACACTGAAGCTTTCTTT

v_call: TRBV29-1
d_call: .
clone_size: medium-sized
j_call: TRBJ2-3
cdr3_aa: CSVDRGISTDTQYF
cdr3_nt: TGCAGCGTTGATAGGGGAATTAGCACAGATACGCAGTATTTT

v_call: TRBV5-1
d_call: TRBD1
clone_size: few
j_call: TRBJ2-7
cdr3_aa: CASRITQGVYEQYF
cdr3_nt: TGCGCCAGCAGAATTACTCAGGGGGTCTACGAGCAGTACTTC

v_call: TRBV2
d_call: .
clone_size: .
j_call: TRBJ1-6
cdr3_aa: CASSEVGVLSPLHF
cdr3_nt: TGTGCCAGCAGTGAAGTCGGGGTATTGTCACCCCTCCACTTT

v_call: TRBV10-3
d_call: .
clone_size: .
j_call: TRBJ1-1
cdr3_aa: CAISESAELEAFF
cdr3_nt: TGTGCCATCAGTGAGTCGGCGGAGCTTGAAGCTTTCTTT

v_call: TRBV28
d_call: .
clone_size: medium-sized
j_call: TRBJ2-7
cdr3_aa: CASSLVLGYEQYF
cdr3_nt: TGTGCCAGCAGTTTAGTTTTGGGCTACGAGCAGTACTTC

v_call: TRBV29-1
d_call: .
clone_size: .
j_call: TRBJ2-7
cdr3_aa: CSVETGTISYEQYF
cdr3_nt: TGCAGCGTGGAGACAGGGACTATCTCCTACGAGCAGTACTTC

v_call: TRBV12-3/TRBV12-4
d_call: .
clone_size: few
j_call: TRBJ2-3
cdr3_aa: CASSPLGDLSTDTQYF
cdr3_nt: TGTGCCAGCAGTCCCCTCGGGGACCTGAGCACAGATACGCAGTATTTT

v_call: TRBV11-2
d_call: .
clone_size: .
j_call: TRBJ2-3
cdr3_aa: CASSFAGRADTQYF
cdr3_nt: TGTGCCAGCAGCTTCGCAGGGAGAGCAGATACGCAGTATTTT

v_call: TRBV4-2
d_call: .
clone_size: medium-sized
j_call: TRBJ2-7
cdr3_aa: CASSQDRTDSYEQYF
cdr3_nt: TGTGCCAGCAGCCAAGATCGAACAGACTCCTACGAGCAGTACTTC

v_call: TRBV20-1
d_call: .
clone_size: few
j_call: TRBJ1-1
cdr3_aa: CSAIQGNTEAFF
cdr3_nt: TGCAGTGCGATACAGGGGAACACTGAAGCTTTCTTT

v_call: TRBV6-2/TRBV6-3
d_call: TRBD2
clone_size: few
j_call: TRBJ2-1
cdr3_aa: CASKTSGGENEQFF
cdr3_nt: TGTGCCAGCAAGACTAGCGGGGGGGAAAATGAGCAGTTCTTC

v_call: TRBV24-1
d_call: TRBD1
clone_size: .
j_call: TRBJ2-7
cdr3_aa: CATSDTGTGGPYEQHF
cdr3_nt: TGTGCCACCAGTGACACCGGGACAGGGGGGCCCTACGAGCAGCACTTC

v_call: TRBV6-5
d_call: .
clone_size: medium-sized
j_call: TRBJ2-2
cdr3_aa: CASSYATGNWATGELFF
cdr3_nt: TGTGCCAGCAGTTACGCGACCGGGAATTGGGCGACCGGGGAGCTGTTTTTT

v_call: TRBV10-1
d_call: .
clone_size: few
j_call: TRBJ2-5
cdr3_aa: CASSESGSGGQETQYF
cdr3_nt: TGCGCCAGCAGTGAGTCGGGTAGCGGCGGACAAGAGACCCAGTACTTC

v_call: TRBV2
d_call: .
clone_size: few
j_call: TRBJ2-5
cdr3_aa: CASSEGLEETQYF
cdr3_nt: TGTGCCAGCAGTGAAGGTTTGGAAGAGACCCAGTACTTC

v_call: TRBV27
d_call: .
clone_size: few
j_call: TRBJ2-2
cdr3_aa: CASSPYTGELFF
cdr3_nt: TGTGCCAGCAGTCCGTACACCGGGGAGCTGTTTTTT

v_call: TRBV10-2
d_call: TRBD1
clone_size: medium-sized
j_call: TRBJ2-3
cdr3_aa: CASSESNRGSDTQYF
cdr3_nt: TGCGCCAGCAGTGAGTCGAACAGGGGCAGTGATACGCAGTATTTT

v_call: TRBV2
d_call: .
clone_size: many
j_call: TRBJ2-6
cdr3_aa: CASSVSKGANVLTF
cdr3_nt: TGTGCCAGCAGTGTTTCTAAGGGGGCCAACGTCCTGACTTTC

v_call: TRBV5-1
d_call: .
clone_size: .
j_call: TRBJ2-1
cdr3_aa: CASSFAENHNEQFF
cdr3_nt: TGCGCCAGCAGCTTTGCTGAGAACCACAATGAGCAGTTCTTC

v_call: TRBV5-1
d_call: .
clone_size: few
j_call: TRBJ1-1
cdr3_aa: CASSPTELNTEAFF
cdr3_nt: TGCGCCAGCAGCCCTACGGAGCTGAACACTGAAGCTTTCTTT

v_call: TRBV9
d_call: TRBD1
clone_size: few
j_call: TRBJ2-7
cdr3_aa: CASSEQGVSVSRSEQYF
cdr3_nt: TGTGCCAGCAGCGAACAGGGGGTATCCGTTTCGCGATCCGAGCAGTACTTC

v_call: TRBV3-1
d_call: TRBD1
clone_size: .
j_call: TRBJ1-2
cdr3_aa: CASSLRDRDPWGYTF
cdr3_nt: TGTGCCAGCAGCCTCCGGGACAGGGATCCATGGGGCTACACCTTC

v_call: TRBV10-2
d_call: TRBD2
clone_size: many
j_call: TRBJ2-5
cdr3_aa: CASSVTGTSGATMETQYF
cdr3_nt: TGCGCCAGCAGTGTAACTGGGACTAGCGGGGCTACCATGGAGACCCAGTACTTC

v_call: TRBV29-1
d_call: .
clone_size: .
j_call: TRBJ1-1
cdr3_aa: CSVDLFSNTEAFF
cdr3_nt: TGCAGCGTTGACCTCTTTTCGAACACTGAAGCTTTCTTT